A selection of T cell receptor beta chains follows, all from one sample in a study of blood T cell repertoires in COVID-19. Profiled with immunoSEQ multiplex PCR; TCRdb holds only in-frame clones, not every one. The sample includes 350,000 to 450,000 clones, around 85% of them seen just once. Sequencing was carried out using peripheral blood. These receptors were obtained from a woman aged 18 to 35 with acute or convalescent COVID-19. Each CDR3 is given without its conserved first and last residue. The order of the fields is V gene, clone size, J gene, CDR3 protein. Not every row has a clone size; where given, it reads once, few, many or a size class.

v_gene: TRBV5-6; abundance: few; j_gene: TRBJ1-2; CDR3aa: ASSLGRGYGYT
v_gene: TRBV7-2; abundance: -; j_gene: TRBJ1-5; CDR3aa: ASSLSSSNQPQH
v_gene: TRBV4-2; abundance: few; j_gene: TRBJ1-2; CDR3aa: ASSQDGTSGYT
v_gene: TRBV7-6; abundance: once; j_gene: TRBJ1-4; CDR3aa: ASSSLRDRLYNEKLF
v_gene: TRBV5-1; abundance: -; j_gene: TRBJ1-6; CDR3aa: ASSLAGVSPLH
v_gene: TRBV18; abundance: -; j_gene: TRBJ1-4; CDR3aa: ASSPSRDYGSQLF
v_gene: TRBV30; abundance: -; j_gene: TRBJ1-2; CDR3aa: AWSGIGEAGGYT
v_gene: TRBV7-9; abundance: -; j_gene: TRBJ2-7; CDR3aa: ASSPRAAGGDSYEQY
v_gene: TRBV2; abundance: few; j_gene: TRBJ2-3; CDR3aa: ASSENHAGSTDTQY
v_gene: TRBV7-3; abundance: -; j_gene: TRBJ2-2; CDR3aa: ASSFYPGGENTGELF